Below, 22 T cell receptor beta chains from the same sample are listed, as sequenced in a study of monozygotic twins with inflammatory bowel disease. TCRdb reanalyzed the 5' RACE reads, giving one entry per CDR3 protein sequence and no DNA. The record lists 150,000 or so distinct CDR3 sequences, of which the ten most abundant hold less than 8%. What was sequenced was blood. These receptors originate from a human donor with ulcerative colitis or Crohn's disease, or a healthy co-twin of an affected twin (not recorded which).

This rearrangement joins TRBV11-2 to TRBJ2-1; absent DNA, TCRdb's TRBD2 call cannot be checked. The CDR3 totals 16 residues. Germline V lookup: CDR1 SGHAT, CDR2 FQNNGV. The CDR3 region is CASSLWGLAGGNEQFF.

The gene calls are TRBV6-1 and TRBJ2-1; there is no DNA to check the TCRdb D call of TRBD1. The germline gives CDR1 MNHNS, CDR2 SASEGT. The CDR3 extends over 15 amino acids. CDR3 sequence reads: CASSRQGVGLNEQFF.

V gene TRBV4-2 combines with J gene TRBJ1-2; without DNA, the TCRdb call of TRBD1 cannot be checked. The V gene's germline CDR1 is LGHNA and CDR2 YNFKEQ. This CDR3 has 16 residues. CDR3 sequence: CASSQKGRTGAYGYTF.

The rearrangement uses TRBV7-8 and TRBJ1-5. The CDR3 length is 14 residues. The germline V gene has CDR1 SGHVS and CDR2 FQNEAQ. This CDR3 is CASSFENSNQPQHF.

The chain combines TRBV12-3 or TRBV12-4 with TRBJ2-7; TCRdb's assignment of TRBD1 cannot be checked, as there is no DNA. This CDR3 has 14 amino acids. The CDR3 spells CASSPVRAVHEQYF.

V is TRBV6-5 and J is TRBJ1-4. Per germline, CDR1 MNHEY and CDR2 SVGAGI. CDR3 length: 15 residues. The CDR3 loop is CASSYSWARSEKLFF.

CDR3 protein: CASSQGQGGETQYF. The chain has TRBV4-1 and TRBJ2-5; TCRdb gives TRBD1 as the D gene, but with no DNA this cannot be confirmed. Germline V gene lookup returns CDR1 MGHRA and CDR2 YSYEKL. This CDR3 has 14 residues.

The chain links TRBV5-5 to TRBJ2-7; TCRdb returns TRBD1, unconfirmable since there is no DNA. The CDR3 is 14 amino acids. Germline V lookup: CDR1 SGHKS, CDR2 YYEKEE (reference sequence). CDR3 protein: CASRYAPGGYEQYF. The variable domain in full, with the rest retrieved from reference TRBV5-5 and TRBJ2-7, is DAGVTQSPTHLIKTRGQQVTLRCSPISGHKSVSWYQQVLGQGPQFIFQYYEKEERGRGNFPDRFSARQFPNYSSELNVNALLLGDSALYLCASRYAPGGYEQYFGPGTRLTVT.

The rearrangement joins TRBV5-1 to TRBJ1-1; no DNA is available, so the TRBD1 call from TCRdb remains unchecked. CDR1 and CDR2 (germline): SGHRS, YFSETQ. This CDR3 is 14 amino acids long. The CDR3: CASRGDSLNTEAFF.

V gene TRBV18 combines with J gene TRBJ2-7; the TCRdb D gene call, TRBD1, has no DNA to confirm it. The CDR3 sequence is 14 residues long. Germline assignment: CDR1 KGHSH and CDR2 LQKENI. CDR3: CASSPPSTGAEQYF.

The chain employs TRBV20-1 and TRBJ2-4. The germline CDR1 and CDR2 sequences are DFQATT and SNEGSKA (reference sequence). CDR3 length equals 15 residues. CDR3 in amino acids: CSARPIRVAKNIQYF.

The chain employs TRBV6-1 and TRBJ1-1; the TCRdb call, TRBD1, lacks DNA for checking. The CDR3 totals 15 residues. The germline V gene has CDR1 MNHNS and CDR2 SASEGT. The CDR3 sequence is CASSEAGTGNDEAFF.

This sequence joins TRBV12-3 or TRBV12-4 and TRBJ2-3. The CDR3 extends over 17 amino acids. The CDR3 spells CATLRGLAAASTDTQYF.

V usage is TRBV2 and J usage is TRBJ2-1; no DNA is available, so the TRBD1 call from TCRdb remains unchecked. CDR3 length: 16 residues. Germline V gene lookup returns CDR1 SNHLY and CDR2 FYNNEI. This CDR3 reads CASSGLIGASYNEQFF.

The chain employs TRBV15 and TRBJ1-1. CDR1 is LNHNV, CDR2 YYDKDF, per germline (reference sequence). The CDR3 is 13 residues long. The CDR3 sequence is CATSPEGNTEAFF.

This chain links TRBV20-1 with TRBJ2-7; TCRdb returns TRBD1, unconfirmable since there is no DNA. Looked up from germline, CDR1 is DFQATT and CDR2 is SNEGSKA (reference sequence). CDR3 length: 12 residues. CDR3 amino acids: CSARKGAYEQYF.

V is TRBV20-1 and J is TRBJ1-1. CDR1 and CDR2 from the germline V gene are DFQATT and SNEGSKA (reference sequence). The CDR3 is 11 amino acids. The CDR3: CSANRRTEAFF.

The V call is TRBV7-3, the J call TRBJ1-1; lacking DNA, the TRBD1 call made by TCRdb goes unchecked. The CDR3 length is 15 residues. Germline loops: CDR1 SGHTA, CDR2 FQGTGA. The CDR3 is CASSQSPRGSTEAFF. The complete variable domain, with remaining parts taken from reference TRBV7-3 and TRBJ1-1, reads GAGVSQTPSNKVTEKGKYVELRCDPISGHTALYWYRQSLGQGPEFLIYFQGTGAADDSGLPNDRFFAVRPEGSVSTLKIQRTERGDSAVYLCASSQSPRGSTEAFFGQGTRLTVV.

The gene calls are TRBV20-1 and TRBJ1-5; TCRdb lists TRBD1, though no DNA is available to test this call. Germline CDR1 is DFQATT and CDR2 is SNEGSKA (reference sequence). The CDR3 consists of 15 residues. This CDR3 is CSARDGRGSSQPQHF.

The chain links TRBV27 to TRBJ1-1. This CDR3 has 13 amino acids. Germline V lookup: CDR1 MNHEY, CDR2 SMNVEV (reference sequence). The CDR3 loop reads CASSMGPDTEAFF.

The chain uses TRBV5-1 and TRBJ2-7; without DNA, the TCRdb call of TRBD2 cannot be checked. The germline V gene encodes CDR1 SGHRS and CDR2 YFSETQ. The CDR3 contains 13 residues. CDR3: CASSLAGTGEQYF.

The CDR3: CASAGGYNQPQHF. This sequence joins TRBV27 and TRBJ1-5. CDR1 is MNHEY, CDR2 SMNVEV, per germline (reference sequence). The CDR3 is made up of 13 amino acids.